This TCR beta chain emerged from a study of blood T cell repertoires in COVID-19. Looking at the study overall: Acute and convalescent COVID-19 samples came from the United States, Italy and Spain. T cells, B-cell-depleted T cells, or PBMCs provided the cDNA or gDNA that served as material.

With 5 bases clipped from V and 0 bases from J, the junction kept 8 bases outside the gene matches. This CDR3 has 16 amino acids. The V gene's germline CDR1 is LGHNA and CDR2 YNFKEQ. Per the original data handling: For nucleated cells, counts were estimated from reference gene primer amplification. This table comes from immunoSEQ multiplex PCR, and its TCRdb copy is limited to in-frame clones, with some not included. That table gives V, J and clone size, and the DNA gave D and trimming. The sample holds around 190,000 clones, around 83% seen once. This chain uses TRBV4-2 with TRBJ2-7; the match to TRBD2 covers 9 bases. The sequencing sample was made of peripheral blood. The TCR was taken from a woman of 80 years or more with acute or convalescent COVID-19. As DNA, the CDR3 is TGTGCCAGCAGCTTGGAGGCTAGCGGGATCTCCTACGAGCAGTACTTC. Residues: CASSLEASGISYEQYF.